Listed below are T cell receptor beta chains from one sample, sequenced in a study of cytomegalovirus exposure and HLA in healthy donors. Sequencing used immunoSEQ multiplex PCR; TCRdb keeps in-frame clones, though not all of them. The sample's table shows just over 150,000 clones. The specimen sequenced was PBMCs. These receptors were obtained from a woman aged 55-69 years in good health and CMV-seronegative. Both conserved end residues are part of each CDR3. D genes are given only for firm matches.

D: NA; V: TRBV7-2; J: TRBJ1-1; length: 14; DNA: TGTGCCAGCAGCTTATTCGCTATGAACACTGAAGCTTTCTTT; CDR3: CASSLFAMNTEAFF
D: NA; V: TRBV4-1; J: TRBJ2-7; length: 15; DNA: TGCGCCAGCAGCCCTAGGGGATTGTTTCTCGACGAGCAGTACTTC; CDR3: CASSPRGLFLDEQYF
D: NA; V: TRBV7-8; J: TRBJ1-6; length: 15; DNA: TGTGCCAGCAGCTTAGATCAGGAACTCAATTCACCCCTCCACTTT; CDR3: CASSLDQELNSPLHF
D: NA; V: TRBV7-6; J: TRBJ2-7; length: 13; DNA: TGTGCCAGCACCCCAAGGGGGGGGCGCGAGCAGTACTTC; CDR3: CASTPRGGREQYF
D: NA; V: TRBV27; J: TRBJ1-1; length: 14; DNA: TGTGCCAGCAGTCTATCCTACCCGAACACTGAAGCTTTCTTT; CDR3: CASSLSYPNTEAFF
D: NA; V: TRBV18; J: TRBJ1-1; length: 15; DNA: TGTGCCAGCTCACCATATGGGGAGCCTAACACTGAAGCTTTCTTT; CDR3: CASSPYGEPNTEAFF
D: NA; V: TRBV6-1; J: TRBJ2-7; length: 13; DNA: TGTGCCATCAACCCGACAGAGCCCTACGAGCAGTACTTC; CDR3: CAINPTEPYEQYF
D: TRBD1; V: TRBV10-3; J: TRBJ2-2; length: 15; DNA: TGTGCCATCAGCTTTTCAGGGGGCGTGGACGGGGAGCTGTTTTTT; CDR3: CAISFSGGVDGELFF
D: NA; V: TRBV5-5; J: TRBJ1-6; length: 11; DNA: TGTGCCAGCACCTCGACGCAACAGCTCCACTTT; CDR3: CASTSTQQLHF
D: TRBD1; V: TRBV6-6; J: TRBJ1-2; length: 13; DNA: TGTGCCAGCAGAGCCGGGACAGTCTATGGCTACACCTTC; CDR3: CASRAGTVYGYTF
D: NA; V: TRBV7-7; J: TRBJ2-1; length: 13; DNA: TGTGCCAGCAGCTTCGACAGCTACAATGAGCAGTTCTTC; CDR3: CASSFDSYNEQFF
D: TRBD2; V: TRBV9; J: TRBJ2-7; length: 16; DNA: TGTGCCAGCAGCCCACGTTCTAGCGGGGCCATCTACGAGCAGTACTTC; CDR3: CASSPRSSGAIYEQYF
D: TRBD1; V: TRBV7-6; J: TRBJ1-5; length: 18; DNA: TGTGCCAGCAGCTTAGACCCGGACAGGGTCCCATTCAATCAGCCCCAGCATTTT; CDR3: CASSLDPDRVPFNQPQHF
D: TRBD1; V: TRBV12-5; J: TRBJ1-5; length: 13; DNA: TGTGCTAGTGGTCTACAGGGGGCTCAGCCCCAGCATTTT; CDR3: CASGLQGAQPQHF
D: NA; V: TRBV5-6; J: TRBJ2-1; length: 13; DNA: TGTGCCAGCAGCTTGGTGTCGGACAACGAGCAGTTCTTC; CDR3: CASSLVSDNEQFF
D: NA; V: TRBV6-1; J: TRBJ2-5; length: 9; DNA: TGTGCTCCAGGGGCAGAGCAGTACTTC; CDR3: CAPGAEQYF
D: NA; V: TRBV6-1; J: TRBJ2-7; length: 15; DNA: TGTGCCAGCAGTGTCGGAGGACTACGGACCTACGAGCAGTACTTC; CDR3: CASSVGGLRTYEQYF
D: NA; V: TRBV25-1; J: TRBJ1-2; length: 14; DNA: TGTGCCAGCAGTGAATATTCAGACAGCTATGGCTACACCTTC; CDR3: CASSEYSDSYGYTF
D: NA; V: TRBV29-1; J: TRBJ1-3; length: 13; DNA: TGCAGCGTTGCGAGGAACTCTGGAAACACCATATATTTT; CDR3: CSVARNSGNTIYF
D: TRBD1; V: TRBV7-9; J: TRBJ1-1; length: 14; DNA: TGTGCCAGCAGCCGTTCAGGGGGAAACACTGAAGCTTTCTTT; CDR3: CASSRSGGNTEAFF
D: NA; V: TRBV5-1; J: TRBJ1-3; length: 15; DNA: TGCGCCAGCACCCCCGGCTGGGCAGGGGAGAACACCATATATTTT; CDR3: CASTPGWAGENTIYF
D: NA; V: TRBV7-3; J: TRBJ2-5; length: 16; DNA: TGTGCCAGCAGCTTAGGCCGAGGGGGGGGTCAAGAGACCCAGTACTTC; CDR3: CASSLGRGGGQETQYF
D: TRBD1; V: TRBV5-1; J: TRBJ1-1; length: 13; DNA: TGCGCCAGCAGCAGGGACAGGAACACTGAAGCTTTCTTT; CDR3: CASSRDRNTEAFF
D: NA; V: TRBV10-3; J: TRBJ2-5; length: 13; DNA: TGTGCCATCAGTGAGTCAACGGAAGAGACCCAGTACTTC; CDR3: CAISESTEETQYF
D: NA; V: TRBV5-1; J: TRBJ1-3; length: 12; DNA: TGCGCCAGCAGCACCGACCGGGACACCATATATTTT; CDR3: CASSTDRDTIYF
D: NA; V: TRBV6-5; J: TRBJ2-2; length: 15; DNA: TGTGCCAGCAGCCTAGGACAGTTAAACACCGGGGAGCTGTTTTTT; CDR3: CASSLGQLNTGELFF
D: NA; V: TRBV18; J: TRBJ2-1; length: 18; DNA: TGTGCCAGCTCACCGCCTAGCCGGGGGATAGGGACCTACAATGAGCAGTTCTTC; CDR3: CASSPPSRGIGTYNEQFF
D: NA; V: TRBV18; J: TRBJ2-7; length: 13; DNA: TGTGCCAGCTCTTACGGGGACTCCTACGAGCAGTACTTC; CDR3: CASSYGDSYEQYF
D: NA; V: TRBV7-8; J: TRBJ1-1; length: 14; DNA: TGTGCCAGCAGCTTGGCCAGGGGGAACACTGAAGCTTTCTTT; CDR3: CASSLARGNTEAFF
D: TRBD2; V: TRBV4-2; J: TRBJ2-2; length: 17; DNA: TGTGCCAGCAGCCAAGATTCAAGCGGGAGGAACACCGGGGAGCTGTTTTTT; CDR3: CASSQDSSGRNTGELFF
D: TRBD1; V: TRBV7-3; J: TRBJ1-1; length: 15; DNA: TGTGCCAGCAGCTTAACAGGGGGCTGGAACACTGAAGCTTTCTTT; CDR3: CASSLTGGWNTEAFF
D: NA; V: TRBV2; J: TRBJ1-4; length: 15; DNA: TGTGCCACCAAGACAAATCCCGCAACTAATGAAAAACTGTTTTTT; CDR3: CATKTNPATNEKLFF
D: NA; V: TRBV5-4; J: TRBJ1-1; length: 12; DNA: TGTGCCAGCAGCTTCAAGAACACTGAAGCTTTCTTT; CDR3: CASSFKNTEAFF
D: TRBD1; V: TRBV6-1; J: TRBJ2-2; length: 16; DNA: TGTGCCAGCAGTGTGGGACAGGGGAGGCGCACCGGGGAGCTGTTTTTT; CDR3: CASSVGQGRRTGELFF
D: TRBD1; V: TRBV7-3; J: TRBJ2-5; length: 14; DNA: TGTGCCAGCAGTCAATCCGACAGGGACGGGACCCAGTACTTC; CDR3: CASSQSDRDGTQYF
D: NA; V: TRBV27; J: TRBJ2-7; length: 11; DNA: TGTGCCAGCAGAGGAGGGTACGAGCAGTACTTC; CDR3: CASRGGYEQYF
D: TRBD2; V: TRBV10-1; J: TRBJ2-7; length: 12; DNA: TGCGCCAGCAGTGACCCGGGACTAGAGCCCCACTTC; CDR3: CASSDPGLEPHF
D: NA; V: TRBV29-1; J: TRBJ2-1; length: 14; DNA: TGCAGCGTTGTTGGGGTGGGATGGGGCGGTGAGCAGTTCTTC; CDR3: CSVVGVGWGGEQFF
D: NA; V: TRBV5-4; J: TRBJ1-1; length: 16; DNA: TGTGCCAGCAGCACTACCCCCGGGACACTGAACACTGAAGCTTTCTTT; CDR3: CASSTTPGTLNTEAFF
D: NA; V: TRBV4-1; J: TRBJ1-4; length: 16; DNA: TGCGCCAGCAGCCAGGATGACAGGCCCGGATGGGAAAAACTGTTTTTT; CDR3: CASSQDDRPGWEKLFF